This T cell receptor (beta chain) was sequenced for a study of identical twins. This clonotype showed up just a few times. An end of the junction does not agree with germline; a read error may underlie this. TCRdb processed the 5' RACE reads anew with MiXCR; each CDR3 protein has one entry. The sample holds 1.5 million to 2 million distinct CDR3 sequences, more than 30% seen once. All donors were healthy, and all were Caucasian. This sequence was found in a newborn girl in good health. Source material: cord blood.

This chain's CDR3 is CASSLWYSGVAKSIQYF. CDR3 DNA sequence: TGTGCCAGCAGCTTATGGTATAGCGGGGTAGCCAAAAGCATTCAGTACTTC. This rearrangement joins TRBV7-2 to TRBJ2-4, with 8 nucleotides matching TRBD2. Per the germline V gene, CDR1 is SGHTA and CDR2 is FQGNSA. The CDR3 has 17 residues.